This paragraph covers one T cell receptor beta chain sequence. Antigen: not known. This specimen belongs to a study of OX40 agonist ivuxolimab in advanced cancers. Study-wide context: With a range of roughly 20 to 85, age averaged roughly 60 years, and around 83% were male. Three patients got partial responses; one had hepatocellular carcinoma and two had cutaneous melanoma. Overall study results and limits: In the expanded peripheral T cells, antigen specificity was never determined.

Profiled with immunoSEQ multiplex PCR; TCRdb holds only in-frame clones, not every one. The repertoire holds roughly 30,000 clones, with roughly 84% as singletons. The CDR3 runs 16 residues. V trimming: 0 bases; J trimming: 7 bases; junction bases outside the gene matches: 9. Germline V gene data show CDR1 as LGHNA and CDR2 as YNFKEQ. The chain joins TRBV4-2 to TRBJ2-7; 10 bases are shared with TRBD2. Material: CD4+ or CD8+ T cells sorted from blood, obtained in a trial of the OX40 agonist ivuxolimab. This sequence originates from an adult with an advanced solid tumor such as melanoma, head and neck, liver or kidney cancer. For the CDR3, the DNA is TGTGCCAGCAGCCAAGATTTGCTAGCGGGGGTGAGGGAGCAGTACTTC. Amino acids: CASSQDLLAGVREQYF.